Sequencing of this T cell receptor beta chain was carried out in a study of CD8 T cells in ankylosing spondylitis. This CDR3 region has 14 residues. V shed 4 bases and J 2 bases; nucleotides not matched to a gene: 1. Germline CDR1 is SGDLS and CDR2 is YYNGEE. TCRdb redid the calling of the 5' RACE reads with MiXCR, one entry per CDR3 protein. The sample lists approximately 9,000 distinct CDR3 sequences; about 3.9% were seen once. Judged by abundance, this clonotype is medium-sized (0.01 to 0.1%). V and J are TRBV9 and TRBJ1-4; 8 nucleotides match TRBD1. Sequenced: blood, either unsorted or a sorted T cell fraction (not recorded which). The clonotype originates from a female donor with ankylosing spondylitis or in good health (not recorded which). The CDR3 sequence is CASSTGGTNEKLFF. In DNA form, the CDR3 reads TGTGCCAGCAGCACAGGGGGTACTAATGAAAAACTGTTTTTT.